The 32 T cell receptor beta chains reported below all come from one sample, sequenced in a study of human CD8 memory T cell subsets. UMI-labeled 5' RACE was used to make TCR beta libraries. TCRdb reanalyzed the 5' RACE reads and collapses them to one entry per CDR3 protein, without DNA. The specimen's table records approximately 9,900 distinct CDR3 sequences. Material for sequencing was CD8+ T cells from PBMCs. Receptor source: a human donor in good health.

V is TRBV7-9 and J is TRBJ2-5. Germline V gene lookup returns CDR1 SEHNR and CDR2 FQNEAQ (reference sequence). The length of the CDR3 is 13 residues. CDR3 protein: CASSYDLQETQYF.

CDR3 in amino acids: CASSYSGRQGIGDEQYF. This chain links TRBV6-6 with TRBJ2-7; checking the TCRdb D call of TRBD1 is not possible without DNA. Germline V gene lookup returns CDR1 MNHNY and CDR2 SVGAGI (reference sequence). The CDR3 is 17 amino acids.

The chain links TRBV4-3 to TRBJ1-5. Germline V gene sequence: CDR1 LGHNA, CDR2 YSLEER. The CDR3 covers 15 residues. The CDR3 is CASSQAPYSNQPQHF.

The chain couples TRBV6-2 or TRBV6-3 to TRBJ1-1; TCRdb's assignment of TRBD1 cannot be checked, as there is no DNA. Germline V lookup: CDR1 MNHEY, CDR2 SVGEGT. The CDR3 has 16 amino acids. CDR3 sequence: CASSYPTDRGETEAFF.

The chain couples TRBV14 to TRBJ2-7; the D call from TCRdb, TRBD2, cannot be confirmed without DNA. Germline V gives CDR1 SGHDN, CDR2 FVKESK. This CDR3 has 16 residues. The CDR3 protein is CASSTLTGRSSYEQYF. The whole variable domain, filled in from reference TRBV14 and TRBJ2-7, reads EAGVTQFPSHSVIEKGQTVTLRCDPISGHDNLYWYRRVMGKEIKFLLHFVKESKQDESGMPNNRFLAERTGGTYSTLKVQPAELEDSGVYFCASSTLTGRSSYEQYFGPGTRLTVT.

The chain uses TRBV15 and TRBJ2-1; TCRdb names TRBD2, which stays unverified in the absence of DNA. This CDR3 spans 19 amino acids. Germline V gives CDR1 LNHNV, CDR2 YYDKDF (reference sequence). CDR3 loop: CATSRDLLWRDRLYNEQFF.

The CDR3: CSARLEGTGVWEQYF. The gene calls are TRBV20-1 and TRBJ2-7; no DNA is available, so the TRBD1 call from TCRdb remains unchecked. The CDR3 length is 15 residues. The germline V gene has CDR1 DFQATT and CDR2 SNEGSKA (reference sequence).

The rearrangement joins TRBV12-3 or TRBV12-4 to TRBJ2-5; the D gene TCRdb calls, TRBD1, cannot be checked with no DNA. The CDR3 is made up of 14 amino acids. The CDR3 is CASSFRDGQETQYF.

The chain has TRBV7-2 and TRBJ1-5; TCRdb returns TRBD1, unconfirmable since there is no DNA. Germline loops: CDR1 SGHTA, CDR2 FQGNSA. This CDR3 spans 15 amino acids. The CDR3 spells CASSPGTGVSQPQHF.

This chain's CDR3 is CASSQDRREGMNTEAFF. The V and J genes are TRBV4-2 and TRBJ1-1; no DNA is available, so the TRBD1 call from TCRdb remains unchecked. The CDR3 covers 17 residues. Germline values: CDR1 LGHNA, CDR2 YNFKEQ.

The chain employs TRBV27 and TRBJ2-1; TCRdb indicates TRBD1, and absent DNA this call remains unverified. The germline CDR1 and CDR2 sequences are MNHEY and SMNVEV (reference sequence). CDR3 length: 14 residues. CDR3 protein: CASSHRDRVDEQFF.

V usage is TRBV20-1 and J usage is TRBJ2-7; TCRdb gives TRBD2 as the D gene, but with no DNA this cannot be confirmed. The germline CDR1 and CDR2 sequences are DFQATT and SNEGSKA (reference sequence). The CDR3 is made up of 15 amino acids. The CDR3 protein is CSARDMGLAGNEQYF.

This clonotype is called medium-sized based on its frequency. The chain uses TRBV29-1 and TRBJ1-1; TCRdb picks TRBD1, but there is no DNA to check that call. Germline-derived CDR1 and CDR2 are SQVTM and ANQGSEA. CDR3 length: 12 residues. CDR3 residues: CSAIGQGTEAFF.

The rearrangement uses TRBV4-3 and TRBJ1-6. Germline lookup yields CDR1 LGHNA and CDR2 YSLEER. This CDR3 has 14 amino acids. CDR3: CASSQDRAYSPLHF.

J is TRBJ1-5 and V is TRBV20-1. Germline V gene data show CDR1 as DFQATT and CDR2 as SNEGSKA (reference sequence). The CDR3 consists of 17 residues. This CDR3 is CSARDLLGGDFNQPQHF.

The chain carries TRBV5-4 and TRBJ1-2. Germline assignment: CDR1 SGHNT and CDR2 YYREEE (reference sequence). This CDR3 contains 15 residues. CDR3 protein: CASSLGEGDYYGYTF.

This chain connects TRBV7-9 to TRBJ2-3; the TCRdb D gene call, TRBD2, has no DNA to confirm it. CDR3 length: 19 residues. Germline V gives CDR1 SEHNR, CDR2 FQNEAQ (reference sequence). CDR3 sequence reads: CASSPLGLAGGPRTDTQYF.

This chain connects TRBV12-3 or TRBV12-4 to TRBJ1-1; as DNA is missing, the TRBD1 call by TCRdb cannot be tested. This CDR3 contains 14 residues. Here the CDR3 reads CASRQGARGTEAFF.

This chain uses TRBV27 with TRBJ2-2; the D call from TCRdb, TRBD1, cannot be confirmed without DNA. The germline gives CDR1 MNHEY, CDR2 SMNVEV (reference sequence). This CDR3 is 15 amino acids long. This CDR3 is CASSSDRTFTGELFF.

CDR3 region: CASSAGPYEDTDTQYF. The chain links TRBV12-3 or TRBV12-4 to TRBJ2-3; with no DNA, the TCRdb D assignment of TRBD1 cannot be verified. The CDR3 is 16 residues long.

The rearrangement joins TRBV11-2 to TRBJ1-6; the D call of TRBD1 rests on TCRdb alone, since no DNA is present to check it. This CDR3 has 19 residues. Germline V gives CDR1 SGHAT, CDR2 FQNNGV. The CDR3 sequence is CASSLAEGATTFYNSPLHF.

The chain has TRBV6-5 and TRBJ2-7. The CDR3 length is 14 residues. Germline V lookup: CDR1 MNHEY, CDR2 SVGAGI. CDR3 sequence reads: CASSYRERSYEQYF.

The chain recombines TRBV28 with TRBJ2-5; TCRdb returns TRBD2, unconfirmable since there is no DNA. Germline V CDR1 and CDR2: MDHEN, SYDVKM. The CDR3 contains 15 residues. The CDR3 loop is CASSSRDGPGETQYF.

The V call is TRBV15, the J call TRBJ1-5. Germline V gives CDR1 LNHNV, CDR2 YYDKDF (reference sequence). The CDR3 length is 16 residues. Here the CDR3 reads CATSRDRAGPYQPQHF.

The genes are TRBV10-3 and TRBJ1-2. This CDR3 is 11 amino acids long. CDR1 is ENHRY, CDR2 SYGVKD, per germline. The CDR3 loop is CAIRGSYGYTF.

V and J are TRBV6-2 or TRBV6-3 and TRBJ2-7. From germline, CDR1 is MNHEY and CDR2 SVGEGT. There are 14 residues in the CDR3. The CDR3 is CASSPTGTTYEQYF.

The chain is built from TRBV28 and TRBJ2-3; TCRdb outputs TRBD2, but without DNA this stays unchecked. This CDR3 is built from 15 residues. Per germline, CDR1 MDHEN and CDR2 SYDVKM. This CDR3 reads CASKVREGPPDTQYF.

The chain recombines TRBV7-9 with TRBJ1-5; TCRdb indicates TRBD1, and absent DNA this call remains unverified. The CDR3 is 15 residues long. The germline V gene encodes CDR1 SEHNR and CDR2 FQNEAQ (reference sequence). CDR3 region: CASSPDRAGNQPQHF.

This clonotype is classed as medium-sized by frequency. CDR3 loop: CAWSVVTAEAFF. This chain links TRBV30 with TRBJ1-1. There are 12 residues in the CDR3. CDR1 and CDR2 from the germline V gene are GTSNPN and SVGIG (reference sequence).

This sequence joins TRBV20-1 and TRBJ1-6. In germline, CDR1 is DFQATT, CDR2 SNEGSKA (reference sequence). This CDR3 is built from 17 residues. The CDR3: CSARDREKSSYNSPLHF.

The J gene is TRBJ2-7, the V gene TRBV29-1; TCRdb reports TRBD1, a call that lacks DNA to check it against. The CDR3 covers 17 residues. Germline CDR1 is SQVTM and CDR2 is ANQGSEA. The CDR3 sequence: CSVVGTGGKDFSYEQYF.

The chain recombines TRBV13 with TRBJ2-5. Per the germline V gene, CDR1 is PRHDT and CDR2 is FYEKMQ (reference sequence). There are 17 residues in the CDR3. This chain's CDR3 is CASSLRTSGKHQETQYF.